This T cell receptor (delta chain) was captured in a study of γδ T cells in repeated Plasmodium falciparum infection. Points from the study as a whole: Malian children's Vdelta2-negative repertoires appeared more expanded and less diverse than Australians'.

The CDR3 has 15 residues. Trimming cost V 0 bases and J 3 bases, with 17 bases left between them. Germline assignment: CDR1 TVYSNPD and CDR2 GDNSRS (reference sequence). This clone was counted between two and nine times. Its target is unknown. TCRdb assigns this DNA the protein of a much larger clone, which departs from its translation at residue 10; this likely reflects a read error, and the protein shown comes from translating the DNA. TCRdb reanalysed the multiplex PCR reads via CATT. The repertoire consists of under 60,000 delta-chain clones, with 1.5% to 2% occurring once and the leading ten covering around 8.6%. Flow sorting of PBMC yielded separate Vgamma9/Vdelta2+ and Vdelta2-negative gammadelta T cell populations for bulk repertoire analysis.

The origin of this receptor is a pool of human donors (malaria-infected and uninfected, not separated). The chain combines TRDV3 with TRDJ1; maybe TRDD2 (5 bases). Sequencing was done on a sample of gamma-delta T cells from blood. CDR3 sequence (DNA): TGTGCCTTTAGTACCGCCTACTCCCTTCCCGATAAACTCATCTTT. Translating it yields CAFSTAYSLPDKLIF.